A single sample gave rise to the 29 T cell receptor beta chains below, sequenced in a study of cytomegalovirus exposure and HLA in healthy donors. The primer mix had 60 Vbeta and 13 Jbeta primers. Here immunoSEQ multiplex PCR was the method, and the copy in TCRdb shows in-frame clones only, minus some. Of more than 110,000 clones in the sample, 73% are singletons; the top ten hold around 15%. Sequencing was done on a sample of PBMCs. The receptor set was obtained from a human donor in good health.

The chain has TRBV2 and TRBJ2-5, with D unresolved. TRBJ2-7 matches the DNA end more closely, so the J call is doubtful. CDR3 length equals 12 residues. CDR1 and CDR2 from the germline V gene are SNHLY and FYNNEI. The CDR3 DNA is TGTGCCAGCAGCCTGGTCCACTACGAGCAGTACTTC. The encoded protein is CASSLVHYEQYF.

This rearrangement joins TRBV7-9 to TRBJ2-7; no clear D gene. The CDR3 loop spans 11 amino acids. Trimming removed 1 base at V and 6 bases at J, with 4 bases between. Germline CDR1 and CDR2: SEHNR and FQNEAQ (reference sequence). CDR3 protein: CASSLGAEQYF. The CDR3 DNA follows: TGTGCCAGCAGCTTAGGGGCCGAGCAGTACTTC.

The chain is built from TRBV13 and TRBJ2-5; TRBD2 agrees at 9 bases. The CDR3 is 14 residues long. Germline lookup yields CDR1 PRHDT and CDR2 FYEKMQ (reference sequence). Germline trimming cut 6 bases from V and 6 bases from J; bases unmatched to any gene: 8. The CDR3 sequence is CASRRGGHQKTQYF. In DNA, the CDR3 is TGTGCCAGCAGGCGGGGGGGCCATCAGAAGACCCAGTACTTC.

This clone was recorded once. The chain is built from TRBV6-1 and TRBJ1-1; TRBD1 is a possible D gene (6 bases). This CDR3 spans 16 amino acids. The germline CDR1 and CDR2 sequences are MNHNS and SASEGT. With 2 bases removed from V and 0 bases from J, the gap between germline ends came to 13 bases. The CDR3 sequence is CASSEYVGTMNTEAFF. In DNA form, the CDR3 reads TGTGCCAGCAGTGAATATGTGGGGACAATGAACACTGAAGCTTTCTTT.

This clone was found once. J is TRBJ2-3 and V is TRBV28; possibly TRBD1 for D (6 bases). The germline gives CDR1 MDHEN, CDR2 SYDVKM. Trimming removed 9 bases at V and 1 base at J, with 14 bases between. This CDR3 has 14 residues. CDR3 bases: TGTGCCAGTCTCGAACAGGGAGGCACAGATACGCAGTATTTT. Translated, it gives CASLEQGGTDTQYF.

V is TRBV11-3 and J is TRBJ2-3, with TRBD2 matching 11 bases. Germline loops: CDR1 SGHNT, CDR2 YENEEA. V shed 4 bases and J 2 bases; nucleotides not matched to a gene: 5. The CDR3 runs to 16 residues. Here the CDR3 reads CASSSRSGRDTDTQYF. The DNA for the CDR3 is TGTGCCAGCAGCTCTCGTAGCGGGAGGGACACAGATACGCAGTATTTT.

In its sample, this clone was seen once. The chain joins TRBV4-1 to TRBJ2-1, with unresolved D. Trimming shortened V by 3 bases and J by 5 bases, and 8 bases separated the two germline ends. This CDR3 is 13 amino acids long. In germline, CDR1 is MGHRA, CDR2 YSYEKL. The CDR3 protein is CASSHRNNNEQFF. The DNA of the CDR3 is TGCGCCAGCAGCCACCGAAACAACAATGAGCAGTTCTTC.

This chain links TRBV5-6 with TRBJ2-3; D call uncertain. V was cut by 0 bases and J by 0 bases, with 5 bases left in between. The CDR3 has 14 residues. CDR1 is SGHDT, CDR2 YYEEEE, per germline. Here the CDR3 DNA reads TGTGCCAGCAGCTTGGACAGTAGCACAGATACGCAGTATTTT. It yields the protein CASSLDSSTDTQYF.

This chain links TRBV7-9 with TRBJ1-2, with a possible D match to TRBD1 (6 bases). The CDR3 runs to 14 residues. Per germline, CDR1 SEHNR and CDR2 FQNEAQ (reference sequence). The V end was cut by 4 bases, the J end by 7 bases, with 16 bases between. CDR3 coding DNA: TGTGCCAGCAGCTCAACAACAGGGTCCTCTGGCTACACCTTC. It codes for CASSSTTGSSGYTF. Full variable domain (outside the CDR3, taken from reference TRBV7-9 and TRBJ1-2): DTGVSQNPRHKITKRGQNVTFRCDPISEHNRLYWYRQTLGQGPEFLTYFQNEAQLEKSRLLSDRFSAERPKGSFSTLEIQRTEQGDSAMYLCASSSTTGSSGYTFGSGTRLTVV.

This clone was seen a handful of times. The chain combines TRBV5-1 with TRBJ2-1, with no clear D. V was clipped by 5 bases and J by 9 bases, with 21 bases between them. CDR1 is SGHRS, CDR2 YFSETQ, per germline. This CDR3 contains 15 residues. Here the CDR3 DNA reads TGCGCCAGCAGAACTAAGGCTTTCTCCAAAAGTGAGCAGTTCTTC. Residues: CASRTKAFSKSEQFF.

This chain joins TRBV6-5 and TRBJ2-2, with D maybe TRBD2 (5 bases). V gave up 5 bases and J gave up 7 bases, with 14 bases separating them. From germline, CDR1 is MNHEY and CDR2 SVGAGI. The CDR3 length is 14 residues. In DNA, the CDR3 is TGTGCCAGCAGTGGGCCCTTTGCGGGCGGGGAGCTGTTTTTT. It codes for CASSGPFAGGELFF.

J is TRBJ2-1 and V is TRBV30, with D possibly matching TRBD2 (6 bases). The CDR3 is 14 amino acids. Germline CDR1 GTSNPN, CDR2 SVGIG (reference sequence). The V end was cut by 3 bases, the J end by 2 bases, with 11 bases between. The CDR3 spells CAWRFSGAYNEQFF. CDR3 coding DNA: TGTGCCTGGAGATTTAGCGGTGCCTACAATGAGCAGTTCTTC. Full variable domain (rest looked up from reference TRBV30 and TRBJ2-1): SQTIHQWPATLVQPVGSPLSLECTVEGTSNPNLYWYRQAAGRGLQLLFYSVGIGQISSEVPQNLSASRPQDRQFILSSKKLLLSDSGFYLCAWRFSGAYNEQFFGPGTRLTVL.

For the CDR3, the DNA is TGTGCCAGCAGCTCCCATCCACGGGGTGGCTACACCTTC. Translating it yields CASSSHPRGGYTF. The chain has TRBV7-3 and TRBJ1-2; D gene unclear. The V and J ends lost 4 bases and 7 bases respectively, with 13 bases between them. The CDR3 contains 13 residues. Germline CDR1 and CDR2: SGHTA and FQGTGA.

The chain carries TRBV6-6 and TRBJ1-6; 11 nucleotides agree with TRBD1. Germline V gene data show CDR1 as MNHNY and CDR2 as SVGAGI (reference sequence). V trimming: 6 bases; J trimming: 7 bases; junction bases outside the gene matches: 5. The CDR3 consists of 15 residues. CDR3 amino acids: CASSLGQGGNSPLHF. The DNA of the CDR3 is TGTGCCAGCAGCCTGGGACAGGGGGGAAATTCACCCCTCCACTTT.

This chain connects TRBV6-1 to TRBJ2-3; 10 bases map to TRBD1. This CDR3 spans 15 amino acids. V lost 6 bases, J lost 4 bases, and 7 bases stayed unmatched. CDR1 is MNHNS and CDR2 is SASEGT in the germline V gene. DNA for the CDR3: TGTGCCAGCAGGGATCGTGGACAGGGGGCAGATACGCAGTATTTT. Translation gives CASRDRGQGADTQYF.

The rearrangement joins TRBV7-6 to TRBJ2-7, with 15 nucleotides matching TRBD2. Trimming took 1 base from V and 4 from J; bases not matched to a gene: 11. This CDR3 spans 19 amino acids. Germline loops: CDR1 SGHVS, CDR2 FNYEAQ. This CDR3 reads CASSLDAGLAGGPNYEQYF. The CDR3 DNA sequence: TGTGCCAGCAGCTTAGACGCTGGACTAGCGGGAGGGCCGAATTACGAGCAGTACTTC.

V is TRBV5-1 and J is TRBJ2-2; 12 bases are shared with TRBD2. CDR3 length: 16 residues. CDR1 SGHRS and CDR2 YFSETQ come from the germline V gene. Trimming removed 4 bases from V and 5 bases from J; junction bases left unmatched: 6. CDR3 amino acids: CASSPRTSGATGELFF. CDR3 in DNA: TGCGCCAGCAGCCCACGGACTAGCGGGGCGACCGGGGAGCTGTTTTTT.

CDR3 nucleotides: TGCGCCAGCAGGGGGACTAACAGGACCCGCTCTGGAAACACCATATATTTT. Its protein product is CASRGTNRTRSGNTIYF. The rearrangement joins TRBV5-1 to TRBJ1-3; D possibly corresponds to TRBD1 (5 bases). The CDR3 covers 17 residues. CDR1 is SGHRS, CDR2 YFSETQ, per germline. V lost 5 bases, J lost 0 bases, and 18 bases lay in between. The full variable domain, completed using reference TRBV5-1 and TRBJ1-3, is KAGVTQTPRYLIKTRGQQVTLSCSPISGHRSVSWYQQTPGQGLQFLFEYFSETQRNKGNFPGRFSGRQFSNSRSEMNVSTLELGDSALYLCASRGTNRTRSGNTIYFGEGSWLTVV.

This clone was found a few times. This sequence joins TRBV14 and TRBJ1-1; no clear D gene. V lost 2 bases and J lost 4, with 14 bases in between. The length of the CDR3 is 15 residues. Germline V gene data show CDR1 as SGHDN and CDR2 as FVKESK. The CDR3: CASSQRGQEFTEAFF. Here the CDR3 DNA reads TGTGCCAGCAGCCAACGAGGGCAAGAGTTCACTGAAGCTTTCTTT. The complete variable domain, with remaining parts taken from reference TRBV14 and TRBJ1-1, reads EAGVTQFPSHSVIEKGQTVTLRCDPISGHDNLYWYRRVMGKEIKFLLHFVKESKQDESGMPNNRFLAERTGGTYSTLKVQPAELEDSGVYFCASSQRGQEFTEAFFGQGTRLTVV.

The chain employs TRBV29-1 and TRBJ2-7; perhaps TRBD1 as D (6 bases). Deletions cut 4 bases from V and 5 bases from J, with 15 bases between. Germline assignment: CDR1 SQVTM and CDR2 ANQGSEA. This CDR3 is built from 13 residues. The CDR3 sequence is CSVVSQGSHEQYF. The CDR3 DNA reads as TGCAGCGTTGTCAGTCAGGGGTCGCACGAGCAGTACTTC.

The rearrangement joins TRBV7-9 to TRBJ1-2; no definite D call. Germline CDR1 is SEHNR and CDR2 is FQNEAQ (reference sequence). The CDR3 spans 15 residues. With 3 bases removed from V and 3 bases from J, the gap between germline ends came to 14 bases. The chain's CDR3 is CASSFLRTEHYGYTF. CDR3 coding DNA: TGTGCCAGCAGCTTCCTTCGAACAGAGCACTATGGCTACACCTTC.

This chain joins TRBV19 and TRBJ2-1, with no clear D. In germline, CDR1 is LNHDA, CDR2 SQIVND (reference sequence). The length of the CDR3 is 12 residues. V dropped 2 bases and J dropped 15 bases, with 14 bases sitting between them. The CDR3 protein is CASSIRETPPFF. Here the CDR3 DNA reads TGTGCCAGTAGTATAAGAGAGACTCCTCCGTTCTTC.

CDR3 in DNA: TGTGCCAGCAGCTTATATAGCAATCAGCCCCAGCATTTT. Residues: CASSLYSNQPQHF. The chain carries TRBV11-3 and TRBJ1-5; D remains unclear. The CDR3 extends over 13 amino acids. V gave up 2 bases and J gave up 0 bases, with 2 bases separating them. Germline CDR1 is SGHNT and CDR2 is YENEEA.

The gene calls are TRBV9 and TRBJ2-7; 8 bases map to TRBD2. Unmatched junction bases numbered 2, after V lost 0 bases and J lost 3 bases. The CDR3 extends over 14 amino acids. Germline-derived CDR1 and CDR2 are SGDLS and YYNGEE. CDR3 loop: CASSVGLAGYEQYF. CDR3 bases: TGTGCCAGCAGCGTAGGCCTAGCGGGCTACGAGCAGTACTTC.

The CDR3 DNA follows: TGCAGCGTTGAAGATTTTCGGGGGTACAATGAGCAGTTCTTC. Residues: CSVEDFRGYNEQFF. The chain combines TRBV29-1 with TRBJ2-1; TRBD2 might be the D (6 bases). Trimming took 0 bases from V and 4 from J, leaving 10 bases between them. The length of the CDR3 is 14 residues. The germline V gene has CDR1 SQVTM and CDR2 ANQGSEA.

V gene TRBV9 combines with J gene TRBJ1-2, with 7 bases fitting TRBD1. CDR3 length: 15 residues. CDR1 is SGDLS and CDR2 is YYNGEE in the germline V gene. Trimming at V came to 2 bases and at J to 4 bases, leaving 8 bases not matched to a gene. This CDR3 reads CASSVDSGGVYGYTF. The CDR3 nucleotides are TGTGCCAGCAGCGTCGATTCAGGGGGTGTCTATGGCTACACCTTC.

The chain carries TRBV7-8 and TRBJ2-2, with D uncertain. V lost 4 bases and J lost 2, with 5 bases in between. Germline CDR1 reads SGHVS; CDR2 reads FQNEAQ. This CDR3 is 13 amino acids long. CDR3 amino acids: CASSSINTGELFF. The CDR3 DNA follows: TGTGCCAGCAGCTCAATTAACACCGGGGAGCTGTTTTTT.

Here the CDR3 reads CASRLGLAGGSGELFF. CDR3 DNA sequence: TGTGCCAGCAGACTCGGACTAGCGGGAGGGTCCGGGGAGCTGTTTTTT. J is TRBJ2-2 and V is TRBV7-3; 15 bases fit TRBD2. The CDR3 has 16 amino acids. J gave up 6 bases and V 6 bases, and 5 bases lay outside the gene matches. The germline gives CDR1 SGHTA, CDR2 FQGTGA.

The chain joins TRBV6-1 to TRBJ1-5; D ambiguous. Trimming took 1 base from V and 7 from J, leaving 8 bases between them. CDR1 is MNHNS, CDR2 SASEGT, per germline. This CDR3 is 13 amino acids long. In DNA form, the CDR3 reads TGTGCCAGCAGTGAAGGGCCCCAGCAGCCCCAGCATTTT. It codes for CASSEGPQQPQHF.